Listed here are 32 T cell receptor beta chains from one sample, sequenced in a study of regulatory T cells in long-lasting Graves disease. CDR3 regions were amplified by Arm-PCR using iRepertoire HTBI primers to build TCR beta libraries. TCRdb independently ran MiXCR on the multiplex PCR reads; one entry per CDR3 protein. This sample yields hundreds of thousands of distinct CDR3 sequences, of which approximately 16% are seen a single time; more than 10% belongs to the top ten. Stated time point: newly diagnosed GD, antithyroid drugs for less than 3 months. Preparation of the TCR library used RNA extracted from PBMCs. A further study also used this sample, focusing on T cells in Graves' hyperthyroidism and ophthalmopathy.

The sample was peripheral blood mononuclear cells (PBMCs), taken at new diagnosis, from a patient treated with antithyroid drugs. These receptor sequences come from a man in his late teens or twenties with Graves disease.

V gene TRBV29-1 combines with J gene TRBJ1-2; 7 nucleotides line up with TRBD1. The CDR3 covers 13 residues. Trimming cost V 2 bases and J 6 bases; bases outside gene matches: 6. Germline CDR1 is SQVTM and CDR2 is ANQGSEA. The CDR3 is CSVEPQGVDGYTF. The CDR3 DNA reads as TGCAGCGTTGAACCTCAGGGGGTGGATGGCTACACCTTC.

The rearrangement joins TRBV28 to TRBJ2-1; TRBD2 aligns across 10 bases. CDR3 length: 17 amino acids. CDR1 is MDHEN, CDR2 SYDVKM, per germline. V was pared by 7 bases and J by 11 bases, with 20 bases of the junction left unmatched. CDR3 in DNA: TGTGCCAGCATCCCGGCCTCCGGGACTAGCGCCCTAGGGAAGCAGTTCTTC. This codes for CASIPASGTSALGKQFF.

This clonotype has just a few counts. This chain joins TRBV5-6 and TRBJ2-3; D unresolved. The CDR3 totals 14 residues. The V gene's germline CDR1 is SGHDT and CDR2 YYEEEE. The V end was cut by 2 bases, the J end by 0 bases, with 7 bases between. This chain's CDR3 is CASSFPESTDTQYF. CDR3 in DNA: TGTGCCAGCAGCTTCCCAGAAAGCACAGATACGCAGTATTTT.

This clonotype was seen repeatedly, ten times or more. The CDR3 reads CASTYSREGGNQPQHF. The CDR3 bases are TGTGCCAGCACCTACTCTAGGGAAGGGGGAAATCAGCCCCAGCATTTT. The V call is TRBV2, the J call TRBJ1-5; weak D call: TRBD1 (6 bases). Germline V CDR1 and CDR2: SNHLY, FYNNEI. Trimming pared 7 bases from V and 4 bases from J, leaving 20 bases between. The CDR3 length is 16 residues.

This clonotype was observed at least ten times. V usage is TRBV3-1 and J usage is TRBJ2-1; 12 bases fit TRBD2. CDR1 LGHDT and CDR2 YNNKEL come from the germline V gene (reference sequence). This CDR3 contains 15 residues. Trimming at V came to 3 bases and at J to 9 bases, leaving 6 bases not matched to a gene. In DNA, the CDR3 is TGTGCCAGCAGCCAGACTAGCGGGAGTTTGGGTGAGCAGTTCTTC. It encodes CASSQTSGSLGEQFF.

This clonotype was recorded at least ten times. J is TRBJ2-3 and V is TRBV7-2; D is possibly TRBD1 (6 bases). Germline assignment: CDR1 SGHTA and CDR2 FQGNSA. Trimming removed 3 bases from V and 1 base from J, with 14 bases in between. The CDR3 is 16 amino acids. CDR3 region: CASSFPERQGTDTQYF. CDR3 sequence (DNA): TGTGCCAGCAGCTTTCCGGAAAGACAGGGCACAGATACGCAGTATTTT. The entire variable domain, with the rest obtained from reference TRBV7-2 and TRBJ2-3, is as follows: GAGVSQSPSNKVTEKGKDVELRCDPISGHTALYWYRQSLGQGLEFLIYFQGNSAPDKSGLPSDRFSAERTGGSVSTLTIQRTQQEDSAVYLCASSFPERQGTDTQYFGPGTRLTVL.

This clonotype was detected many times. In DNA form, the CDR3 reads TGTGCCAGCAGCCCGTTGGGGGGGGGACACACTGAAGCTTTCTTT. It specifies CASSPLGGGHTEAFF. The V gene is TRBV28, the J gene TRBJ1-1; tentative D call: TRBD1 (5 bases). The CDR3 totals 15 residues. CDR1 is MDHEN, CDR2 SYDVKM, per germline. V was cut by 6 bases and J by 3 bases, with 17 bases left in between.

This clonotype has a count of ten or more. This rearrangement joins TRBV18 to TRBJ1-2; D ambiguous. In germline, CDR1 is KGHSH, CDR2 LQKENI. V was clipped by 8 bases and J by 0 bases, with 13 bases between them. This CDR3 has 14 amino acids. CDR3 coding DNA: TGTGCCAGCAGCCCTCTGGGAGCTAACTATGGCTACACCTTC. As protein: CASSPLGANYGYTF.

At least ten counts were recorded for this clonotype. J is TRBJ2-1 and V is TRBV3-1; TRBD1 matches at 7 bases. Germline assignment: CDR1 LGHDT and CDR2 YNNKEL (reference sequence). CDR3 length: 15 residues. With 1 base clipped from V and 8 bases from J, the junction kept 8 bases outside the gene matches. CDR3 sequence reads: CASSQGQGPTDEQFF. The CDR3 nucleotides read TGTGCCAGCAGCCAAGGACAGGGTCCTACGGATGAGCAGTTCTTC.

This clonotype was counted many times. The chain couples TRBV28 to TRBJ2-5; no firm D call. CDR3 length: 17 residues. Between the trimmed V and J ends, which lost 6 bases and 5 bases, there was a span of 25 bases. CDR1 is MDHEN and CDR2 is SYDVKM in the germline V gene. CDR3 bases: TGTGCCAGCAGCTCGGGTGGGTTCGGGCAGGTCAAGGAGACCCAGTACTTC. This gives the protein CASSSGGFGQVKETQYF.

This clonotype was seen many times. This sequence joins TRBV9 and TRBJ1-1; weak D call: TRBD1 (6 bases). From germline, CDR1 is SGDLS and CDR2 YYNGEE. V was clipped by 4 bases and J by 7 bases, with 17 bases between them. The CDR3 has 14 amino acids. CDR3 protein: CASSPQGLGGEAFF. CDR3 DNA: TGTGCCAGCAGCCCACAGGGACTCGGGGGTGAAGCTTTCTTT.

This chain uses TRBV6-4 with TRBJ2-3, with TRBD2 matching over 9 bases. CDR3 length: 16 amino acids. Unmatched junction bases numbered 7, after V lost 2 bases and J lost 4 bases. Germline CDR1 MRHNA, CDR2 SNTAGT. The CDR3 region has the DNA TGTGCCAGCAGTGACAGGGCGGGAGGGCCATCAGATACGCAGTATTTT. It translates to CASSDRAGGPSDTQYF.

V usage is TRBV20-1 and J usage is TRBJ2-5, with 8 bases fitting TRBD2. The DNA end is a closer match to TRBJ2-1, so the J assignment may be wrong. The CDR3 consists of 17 residues. Germline V CDR1 and CDR2: DFQATT, SNEGSKA (reference sequence). CDR3 in DNA: TGCAGTGCTACCGGGACTAGGGGTTTCGGAGGGGCCAATGAGCAGTTCTTC. The encoded protein is CSATGTRGFGGANEQFF.

This clonotype came up many times. The chain joins TRBV27 to TRBJ2-7; TRBD1 agrees at 9 bases. Trimming cost V 3 bases and J 1 base; bases outside gene matches: 4. The CDR3 extends over 15 amino acids. CDR1 and CDR2 from the germline V gene are MNHEY and SMNVEV (reference sequence). The CDR3 DNA reads as TGTGCCAGCAGTTTTTCGGGACAGGGTTCCTACGAGCAGTACTTC. As protein: CASSFSGQGSYEQYF.

This rearrangement joins TRBV28 to TRBJ2-1, with 7 nucleotides matching TRBD1. Germline-derived CDR1 and CDR2 are MDHEN and SYDVKM. This CDR3 contains 13 residues. After removal of 4 bases from V and 8 bases from J, the junction contained 5 bases not matched to a gene. CDR3 sequence (DNA): TGTGCCAGCAGTTCGACAGGGTGGGATGAGCAGTTCTTC. Amino acid sequence: CASSSTGWDEQFF.

This clonotype was counted many times. V and J are TRBV7-9 and TRBJ1-5; 8 positions agree with TRBD1. CDR1 is SEHNR, CDR2 FQNEAQ, per germline (reference sequence). This CDR3 comprises 14 residues. J gave up 4 bases and V 5 bases, and 4 bases lay outside the gene matches. The CDR3 coding sequence is TGTGCCAGCAGCATTGACAGGGGAAATCAGCCCCAGCATTTT. Its protein is CASSIDRGNQPQHF.

The sample holds many counts of this clonotype. The chain employs TRBV20-1 and TRBJ2-3; TRBD2 matches at 7 bases. The trim removed 5 bases at V and 6 bases at J, leaving 14 bases unmatched. CDR1 and CDR2 from the germline V gene are DFQATT and SNEGSKA (reference sequence). The CDR3 covers 15 residues. In DNA, the CDR3 is TGCAGTGCTTTACGCCGGGCTAGCGGTTTGGATACGCAGTATTTT. Translation: CSALRRASGLDTQYF.

This clonotype was detected ten times or more. This chain links TRBV28 with TRBJ1-1; 8 bases are shared with TRBD1. Germline V gene lookup returns CDR1 MDHEN and CDR2 SYDVKM. J gave up 6 bases and V 2 bases, and 5 bases lay outside the gene matches. The CDR3 loop spans 14 amino acids. The CDR3, as DNA: TGTGCCAGCAGTTTACAGGGGGCTCCCGCTGAAGCTTTCTTT. Protein product: CASSLQGAPAEAFF.

This clonotype was seen only once. The genes are TRBV20-1 and TRBJ2-7; 7 bases map to TRBD2. V lost 3 bases, J lost 2 bases, and 10 bases stayed unmatched. Germline V gene data show CDR1 as DFQATT and CDR2 as SNEGSKA (reference sequence). This CDR3 has 15 amino acids. In DNA form, the CDR3 reads TGCAGTGCTAGTCCCCCTAGCGGTCTGACCTACGAGCAGTACTTC. Translation gives CSASPPSGLTYEQYF.

In its sample, this clonotype was seen many times. V and J are TRBV12-3 or TRBV12-4 and TRBJ2-1; 9 bases are shared with TRBD2. The CDR3 sequence is 18 residues long. Trimming took 1 base from V and 9 from J; bases not matched to a gene: 16. The chain's CDR3 is CASSLVVTSGGGRGEQFF. Here the CDR3 DNA reads TGTGCCAGCAGTTTAGTGGTGACTAGCGGAGGGGGTAGAGGTGAGCAGTTCTTC.

V usage is TRBV7-2 and J usage is TRBJ2-3; TRBD2 matches at 11 bases. The germline gives CDR1 SGHTA, CDR2 FQGNSA. The CDR3 consists of 16 residues. The trim removed 5 bases at V and 1 base at J, leaving 5 bases unmatched. CDR3 DNA: TGTGCCAGCAGCCCGACTAGCGGGACCGGCACAGATACGCAGTATTTT. This codes for CASSPTSGTGTDTQYF.

This clonotype was counted at least ten times. The chain couples TRBV6-2 or TRBV6-3 to TRBJ2-1; D perhaps matches TRBD2 (5 bases). The CDR3 is 12 residues long. V lost 6 bases and J lost 9, with 12 bases in between. The germline V gene encodes CDR1 MNHEY and CDR2 SVGEGT. CDR3 sequence: CASSLDRGEQFF. The CDR3 DNA is TGTGCCAGCAGCTTAGACCGGGGTGAGCAGTTCTTC.

This clonotype was counted ten times or more. The chain combines TRBV2 with TRBJ2-5, with 10 nucleotides matching TRBD2. Trimming at V came to 10 bases and at J to 5 bases, leaving 10 bases not matched to a gene. Per the germline V gene, CDR1 is SNHLY and CDR2 is FYNNEI. This CDR3 region has 14 residues. Here the CDR3 reads CATSGSPPSETQYF. The CDR3, as DNA: TGTGCCACTAGCGGGAGCCCCCCCAGCGAGACCCAGTACTTC.

In this sample, this clonotype turned up many times. V usage is TRBV2 and J usage is TRBJ2-5; the D is unclear. CDR1 is SNHLY and CDR2 is FYNNEI in the germline V gene. CDR3 length: 13 residues. V lost 2 bases to trimming and J lost 5 bases, with 9 bases between them. CDR3 in DNA: TGTGCCAGCAGTGAAAGGGTGGTGGAGACCCAGTACTTC. This encodes CASSERVVETQYF.

This clonotype showed up many times. The chain employs TRBV6-1 and TRBJ2-5; 7 nucleotides align to TRBD1. This CDR3 has 15 residues. Trimming at V came to 7 bases and at J to 1 base, leaving 9 bases not matched to a gene. In germline, CDR1 is MNHNS, CDR2 SASEGT. The CDR3 sequence: CASTYKSGGQETQYF. The CDR3 nucleotides are TGTGCCAGCACATACAAATCAGGGGGCCAAGAGACCCAGTACTTC.

The chain links TRBV9 to TRBJ2-5; 7 nucleotides match TRBD2. V shed 0 bases, J shed 4 bases, and the junction held 6 bases outside the gene matches. This CDR3 contains 15 residues. From germline, CDR1 is SGDLS and CDR2 YYNGEE. CDR3 sequence: CASSVATGGAETQYF. CDR3 in DNA: TGTGCCAGCAGCGTAGCGACGGGAGGAGCAGAGACCCAGTACTTC.

The chain employs TRBV19 and TRBJ2-1, with TRBD2 matching over 13 bases. Trimming removed 5 bases from V and 0 bases from J; junction bases left unmatched: 13. This CDR3 is built from 20 residues. CDR1 and CDR2 from the germline V gene are LNHDA and SQIVND (reference sequence). The CDR3 here is CASSPAPGTSGIFSYNEQFF. The CDR3 DNA reads as TGTGCCAGTAGTCCCGCCCCCGGGACTAGCGGGATTTTCTCCTACAATGAGCAGTTCTTC.

This clonotype was counted ten times or more. The V call is TRBV7-2, the J call TRBJ2-7; D may be TRBD1 or TRBD2 (6 bases each). The CDR3 sequence is 15 residues long. Looked up from germline, CDR1 is SGHTA and CDR2 is FQGNSA. V was clipped by 5 bases and J by 2 bases, with 16 bases between them. The CDR3, as DNA: TGTGCCAGCAGCCTGGAGGGGGGCGCAACCTACGAGCAGTACTTC. Translating gives CASSLEGGATYEQYF.

The V gene is TRBV19, the J gene TRBJ1-2; 9 bases align to TRBD1. Germline V CDR1 and CDR2: LNHDA, SQIVND (reference sequence). This CDR3 is 15 amino acids long. J gave up 4 bases and V 5 bases, and 8 bases lay outside the gene matches. The chain's CDR3 is CASSPGQGLFYGYTF. DNA for the CDR3: TGTGCCAGTAGTCCCGGACAGGGGCTGTTCTATGGCTACACCTTC.

This chain connects TRBV15 to TRBJ2-1, with TRBD2 matching 16 bases. Germline V gives CDR1 LNHNV, CDR2 YYDKDF (reference sequence). V trimming: 5 bases; J trimming: 3 bases; junction bases outside the gene matches: 1. This CDR3 contains 16 residues. The CDR3 DNA is TGTGCCACCAGCGGGACTAGCGGGAGGGTCTACAATGAGCAGTTCTTC. It yields the protein CATSGTSGRVYNEQFF.

This clonotype was picked up many times. The genes are TRBV28 and TRBJ1-1; D ambiguous. Per the germline V gene, CDR1 is MDHEN and CDR2 is SYDVKM. The V gene lost 5 bases and the J gene lost 2 bases, with 3 bases spanning the gap. The CDR3 totals 11 residues. DNA of the CDR3: TGTGCCAGCAGTACCAACACTGAAGCTTTCTTT. Residues: CASSTNTEAFF.

This clonotype was counted between two and nine times. The V gene is TRBV6-5, the J gene TRBJ2-6; 12 bases agree with TRBD2. V was pared by 0 bases and J by 3 bases, with 3 bases of the junction left unmatched. Germline V lookup: CDR1 MNHEY, CDR2 SVGAGI. CDR3 length: 18 amino acids. CDR3 sequence reads: CASSYSLAGGGGANVLTF. CDR3 coding DNA: TGTGCCAGCAGTTACTCACTAGCGGGAGGAGGTGGGGCCAACGTCCTGACTTTC.